These 25 T cell receptor beta chains share one sample of origin, sequenced in a study of shared clonotypes between healthy human individuals (TCRdb year 2020). For the CD8 naive samples, CD45RO-negative cells were positively selected for CCR7, yielding a CD45RA+CCR7+ population from which TemRA cells were excluded. Library prep was done by the immunoSEQ multiplex PCR assay. TCRdb's version of the immuneACCESS table is confined to in-frame rearrangements and falls short of the full clone set. An unresolved V gene accounts for under half of the shortfall where checked; the remainder is of unknown origin. This sample is represented by 1.5 million to 2.5 million clones; about 95% of them were singletons. The leading ten clones occupy 0.9% to 1.5% of the sample. Specimen: naive CD8+ T cells sorted from blood. The cell subset or site label here, explained by the study, means: CD45RA+CCR7+. These receptors originate from a man younger than 30 in good health.

The rearrangement joins TRBV7-9 to TRBJ2-7; 7 bases match TRBD1. The CDR3 sequence is 14 residues long. Losses at the gene ends were 4 bases for V and 6 bases for J; bases not matched to a gene: 9. Germline V CDR1 and CDR2: SEHNR, FQNEAQ (reference sequence). CDR3: CASSSLATGTEQYF. The CDR3 DNA is TGTGCCAGCAGCTCCCTTGCGACAGGGACCGAGCAGTACTTC.

The chain links TRBV5-4 to TRBJ2-3; D may be TRBD1 or TRBD2 (5 bases each). CDR3 length equals 15 residues. The V end was cut by 4 bases, the J end by 0 bases, with 12 bases between. The germline V gene has CDR1 SGHNT and CDR2 YYREEE (reference sequence). CDR3 in DNA: TGTGCCAGCAGCGCGAGGGGTTCTAGCACAGATACGCAGTATTTT. Translation: CASSARGSSTDTQYF.

This chain joins TRBV5-3 and TRBJ2-7; D is uncertain. TRBV5-3 is reported as an ORF; its role is uncertain. The CDR3 is made up of 13 amino acids. The ends were cut back, 4 bases at V and 4 bases at J, with 12 bases in the middle. In DNA, the CDR3 is TGTGCCAGAAGCGCCGCCGTGTGGTACGAGCAGTACTTC. Translating gives CARSAAVWYEQYF.

On this clone: At one of its ends the junction is not consistent with the germline gene, which may arise from a read error. The chain links TRBV10-2 to TRBJ2-3; TRBD1 matches 7 bases. CDR3 size: 15 residues. The germline gives CDR1 WSHSY, CDR2 SAAADI. As DNA, the CDR3 is TGCGCCAGCAGTGAGGAGGGGGCCGGCACACATACGCAGTATTTT. It specifies CASSEEGAGTHTQYF.

A single count supports this clone. The V call is TRBV9, the J call TRBJ2-5, with D possibly TRBD1 on 5 matching bases. The CDR3 sequence is 15 residues long. Germline CDR1 is SGDLS and CDR2 is YYNGEE. V was pared by 0 bases and J by 0 bases, with 9 bases between. Here the CDR3 reads CASSVGTHNQETQYF. The CDR3 DNA sequence: TGTGCCAGCAGCGTAGGGACACACAACCAAGAGACCCAGTACTTC.

This chain links TRBV5-6 with TRBJ2-7; D may match TRBD1 or TRBD2 (5 bases each). The CDR3 has 15 residues. Trimming pared 2 bases from V and 4 bases from J, leaving 16 bases between. CDR1 is SGHDT and CDR2 is YYEEEE in the germline V gene. The DNA of the CDR3 is TGTGCCAGCAGCTTCCGGGACGGGATGATTTACGAGCAGTACTTC. Its protein product is CASSFRDGMIYEQYF. The whole variable domain, filled in from reference TRBV5-6 and TRBJ2-7, reads DAGVTQSPTHLIKTRGQQVTLRCSPKSGHDTVSWYQQALGQGPQFIFQYYEEEERQRGNFPDRFSGHQFPNYSSELNVNALLLGDSALYLCASSFRDGMIYEQYFGPGTRLTVT.

The chain uses TRBV7-9 and TRBJ2-2; 10 bases fit TRBD1. The CDR3 covers 17 residues. Trimming cost V 3 bases and J 6 bases; bases outside gene matches: 10. Germline V gene sequence: CDR1 SEHNR, CDR2 FQNEAQ (reference sequence). CDR3 in amino acids: CASSLPTDRGLAGELFF. The CDR3 DNA sequence: TGTGCCAGCAGCTTGCCGACTGACAGGGGGCTCGCCGGGGAGCTGTTTTTT.

This chain joins TRBV18 and TRBJ2-7; the D is unclear. The CDR3 loop spans 15 amino acids. Trimming stripped 2 bases from V and 2 bases from J, with 13 bases between. Germline V gene lookup returns CDR1 KGHSH and CDR2 LQKENI. The CDR3 bases are TGTGCCAGCTCACCAAACGCTGGCCCTACCTACGAGCAGTACTTC. Translation gives CASSPNAGPTYEQYF.

This chain joins TRBV28 and TRBJ1-3; D gene uncertain. The V gene's germline CDR1 is MDHEN and CDR2 SYDVKM. With 7 bases removed from V and 3 bases from J, the gap between germline ends came to 13 bases. CDR3 length: 14 residues. The CDR3 sequence is CASTPYGSGNTIYF. As DNA, the CDR3 is TGTGCCAGCACCCCCTACGGCAGTGGAAACACCATATATTTT.

The chain is built from TRBV4-2 and TRBJ1-4, with 7 bases lining up with TRBD1. Germline assignment: CDR1 LGHNA and CDR2 YNFKEQ. J was trimmed by 4 bases and V by 4 bases; bases with no gene match: 3. The CDR3 covers 14 residues. The CDR3: CASSLRDSNEKLFF. The DNA of the CDR3 is TGTGCCAGCAGCCTCCGGGACAGTAATGAAAAACTGTTTTTT.

This sequence joins TRBV9 and TRBJ2-7; D not certain. The germline V gene has CDR1 SGDLS and CDR2 YYNGEE. The CDR3 spans 14 residues. V dropped 0 bases and J dropped 2 bases, with 9 bases sitting between them. The DNA for the CDR3 is TGTGCCAGCAGCGTAGAGGCAGCACCCTACGAGCAGTACTTC. As protein: CASSVEAAPYEQYF.

The chain combines TRBV2 with TRBJ1-4, with no clear D. The CDR3 is 10 amino acids. The germline gives CDR1 SNHLY, CDR2 FYNNEI. Trimming took off 3 bases at V and 8 bases at J, with 1 base between the two ends. Here the CDR3 DNA reads TGTGCCAGCAGTGAGGAAAAACTGTTTTTT. It translates to CASSEEKLFF.

This clone was picked up one time. The J gene is TRBJ2-7, the V gene TRBV6-5; D is perhaps TRBD2 (6 bases). The V and J ends lost 0 bases and 4 bases respectively, with 16 bases between them. This CDR3 comprises 16 residues. Germline assignment: CDR1 MNHEY and CDR2 SVGAGI. This chain's CDR3 is CASSYSTGEKAYEQYF. In nucleotides, the CDR3 is TGTGCCAGCAGTTACTCGACGGGGGAGAAGGCGTACGAGCAGTACTTC.

A word on this clone: In the same sample, other DNA sequences code for this CDR3. This chain links TRBV11-2 with TRBJ2-2; D may be TRBD2 (6 bases). Per germline, CDR1 SGHAT and CDR2 FQNNGV. The CDR3 sequence is 13 residues long. V was trimmed by 5 bases and J by 6 bases, leaving 10 bases between them. The CDR3 DNA sequence: TGTGCCAGCAGCCTCGGGGGAGCCGGGGAGCTGTTTTTT. It translates to CASSLGGAGELFF.

The chain joins TRBV11-2 to TRBJ2-7, with TRBD2 identical over 8 bases. CDR3 size: 14 residues. The V gene end was trimmed by 5 bases and the J gene end by 4 bases; junction bases not matched to a gene: 7. The V gene's germline CDR1 is SGHAT and CDR2 FQNNGV. This chain's CDR3 is CASSDTSGLYEQYF. The DNA for the CDR3 is TGTGCCAGCAGCGATACTAGCGGATTATACGAGCAGTACTTC. Based on the CDR3 plus reference TRBV11-2 and TRBJ2-7, the full variable domain is EAGVAQSPRYKIIEKRQSVAFWCNPISGHATLYWYQQILGQGPKLLIQFQNNGVVDDSQLPKDRFSAERLKGVDSTLKIQPAKLEDSAVYLCASSDTSGLYEQYFGPGTRLTVT.

The rearrangement uses TRBV6-5 and TRBJ1-6; D is unresolved. CDR1 and CDR2 from the germline V gene are MNHEY and SVGAGI. V lost 5 bases to trimming and J lost 8 bases, with 10 bases between them. This CDR3 has 13 amino acids. DNA of the CDR3: TGTGCCAGCAGTCTCAAAGATCATTCACCCCTCCACTTT. It codes for CASSLKDHSPLHF.

The chain links TRBV13 to TRBJ2-7; 11 nucleotides align to TRBD2. The V segment lost 8 bases and the J segment 2 bases; nucleotides outside the gene matches: 14. The CDR3 spans 17 residues. Germline CDR1 reads PRHDT; CDR2 reads FYEKMQ (reference sequence). CDR3 bases: TGTGCCAGCGGCCCTTCGGGACTAGCGGCCAATCCCTACGAGCAGTACTTC. Its protein product is CASGPSGLAANPYEQYF.

V and J are TRBV10-3 and TRBJ1-1; D might be TRBD1 (5 bases). The V gene lost 0 bases and the J gene lost 4 bases, with 12 bases spanning the gap. The CDR3 is 15 residues long. Germline V gives CDR1 ENHRY, CDR2 SYGVKD. The CDR3: CAISESVTGGTEAFF. The CDR3 DNA reads as TGTGCCATCAGTGAGTCCGTAACGGGGGGCACTGAAGCTTTCTTT.

The chain carries TRBV2 and TRBJ1-1; 8 nucleotides agree with TRBD1. Germline loops: CDR1 SNHLY, CDR2 FYNNEI. The CDR3 sequence is 15 residues long. V dropped 4 bases and J dropped 4; count of bases not matched to a gene: 8. DNA of the CDR3: TGTGCCAGCAGTGCTCTTCAGGGGGCGGCCACTGAAGCTTTCTTT. Amino acids: CASSALQGAATEAFF.

The chain employs TRBV27 and TRBJ1-2, with no clear D. Germline V gene sequence: CDR1 MNHEY, CDR2 SMNVEV (reference sequence). With 4 bases removed from V and 3 bases from J, the gap between germline ends came to 9 bases. The CDR3 extends over 13 amino acids. This CDR3 is CASSSTIHYGYTF. The CDR3 DNA sequence: TGTGCCAGCAGTTCGACGATCCACTATGGCTACACCTTC.

This chain connects TRBV5-1 to TRBJ1-6, with D maybe TRBD1 (6 bases). CDR3 length: 15 amino acids. Trimming left V 3 bases short and J 9 bases short, with 16 bases between. The germline CDR1 and CDR2 sequences are SGHRS and YFSETQ. The CDR3 loop reads CASSSETGLTSPLHF. DNA of the CDR3: TGCGCCAGCAGCTCTGAAACAGGGTTAACTTCACCCCTCCACTTT.

This sequence joins TRBV5-1 and TRBJ2-7; a possible D gene is TRBD2 (6 bases). V was shortened by 9 bases and J by 3 bases, with 25 bases between the two germline ends. The CDR3 totals 16 residues. Per the germline V gene, CDR1 is SGHRS and CDR2 is YFSETQ. The chain's CDR3 is CATAILPGTSYYEQYF. In DNA form, the CDR3 reads TGCGCCACAGCAATTCTTCCCGGGACTTCTTACTACGAGCAGTACTTC.

The V call is TRBV5-5, the J call TRBJ1-6; TRBD1 matches 7 bases. With V trimmed by 3 bases and J by 7 bases, 7 bases remained unmatched. Germline V gene sequence: CDR1 SGHKS, CDR2 YYEKEE (reference sequence). The CDR3 contains 15 residues. CDR3 bases: TGTGCCAGCAGCTCCTCGGACAGGTCGAATTCACCCCTCCACTTT. Amino acids: CASSSSDRSNSPLHF. The full variable domain, its missing parts supplied by reference TRBV5-5 and TRBJ1-6, is DAGVTQSPTHLIKTRGQQVTLRCSPISGHKSVSWYQQVLGQGPQFIFQYYEKEERGRGNFPDRFSARQFPNYSSELNVNALLLGDSALYLCASSSSDRSNSPLHFGNGTRLTVT.

The chain couples TRBV27 to TRBJ2-1; no reliable D call. V was clipped by 3 bases and J by 7 bases, with 19 bases between them. Germline V CDR1 and CDR2: MNHEY, SMNVEV (reference sequence). The CDR3 extends over 16 amino acids. CDR3 sequence (DNA): TGTGCCAGCAGTTTTTCATTCGCGGCAGCGAGGAATGAGCAGTTCTTC. Its protein is CASSFSFAAARNEQFF.

V is TRBV9 and J is TRBJ2-7; 8 bases agree with TRBD2. Germline CDR1 reads SGDLS; CDR2 reads YYNGEE. V was clipped by 4 bases and J by 0 bases; unmatched bases: 6. The CDR3 covers 15 residues. The CDR3 loop reads CASSPSGGNSYEQYF. CDR3 nucleotides: TGTGCCAGCAGCCCGAGCGGGGGAAACTCCTACGAGCAGTACTTC. The entire variable domain, with the rest obtained from reference TRBV9 and TRBJ2-7, is as follows: DSGVTQTPKHLITATGQRVTLRCSPRSGDLSVYWYQQSLDQGLQFLIQYYNGEERAKGNILERFSAQQFPDLHSELNLSSLELGDSALYFCASSPSGGNSYEQYFGPGTRLTVT.